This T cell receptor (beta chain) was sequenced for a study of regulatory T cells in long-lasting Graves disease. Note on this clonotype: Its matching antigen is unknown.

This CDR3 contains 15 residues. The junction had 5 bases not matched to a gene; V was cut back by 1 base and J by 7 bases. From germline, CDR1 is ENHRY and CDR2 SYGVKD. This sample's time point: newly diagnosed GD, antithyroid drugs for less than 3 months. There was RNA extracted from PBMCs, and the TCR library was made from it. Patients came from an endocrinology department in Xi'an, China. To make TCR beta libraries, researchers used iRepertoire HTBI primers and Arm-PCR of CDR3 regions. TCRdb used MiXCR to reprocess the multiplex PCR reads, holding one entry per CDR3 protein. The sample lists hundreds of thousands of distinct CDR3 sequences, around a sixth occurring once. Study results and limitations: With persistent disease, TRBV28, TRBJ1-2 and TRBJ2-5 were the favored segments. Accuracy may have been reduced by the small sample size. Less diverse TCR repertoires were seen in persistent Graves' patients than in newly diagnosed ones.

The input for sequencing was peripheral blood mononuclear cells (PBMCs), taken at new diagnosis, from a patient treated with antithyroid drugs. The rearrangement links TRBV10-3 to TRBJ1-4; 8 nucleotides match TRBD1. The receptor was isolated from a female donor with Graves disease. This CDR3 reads CAISEWTGMGEKLFF. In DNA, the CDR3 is TGTGCCATCAGTGAGTGGACAGGGATGGGTGAAAAACTGTTTTTT.